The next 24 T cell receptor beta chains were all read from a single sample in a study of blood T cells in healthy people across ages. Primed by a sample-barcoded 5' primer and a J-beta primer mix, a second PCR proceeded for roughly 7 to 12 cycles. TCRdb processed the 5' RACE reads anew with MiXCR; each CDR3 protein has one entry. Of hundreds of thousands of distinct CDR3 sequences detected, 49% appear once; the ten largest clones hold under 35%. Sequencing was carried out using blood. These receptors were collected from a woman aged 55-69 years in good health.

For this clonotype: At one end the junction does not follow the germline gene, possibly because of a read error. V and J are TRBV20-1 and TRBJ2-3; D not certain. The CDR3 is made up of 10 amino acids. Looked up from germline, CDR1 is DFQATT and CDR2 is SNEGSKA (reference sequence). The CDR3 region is CSADTDPQYF. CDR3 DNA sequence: TGCAGTGCTGATACAGATCCGCAGTATTTT.

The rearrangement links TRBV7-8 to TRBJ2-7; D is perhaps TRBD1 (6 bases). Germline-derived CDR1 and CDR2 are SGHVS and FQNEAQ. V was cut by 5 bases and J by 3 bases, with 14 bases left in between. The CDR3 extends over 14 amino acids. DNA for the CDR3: TGTGCCAGCAGCATACAGGGAGAACTCTACGAGCAGTACTTC. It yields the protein CASSIQGELYEQYF.

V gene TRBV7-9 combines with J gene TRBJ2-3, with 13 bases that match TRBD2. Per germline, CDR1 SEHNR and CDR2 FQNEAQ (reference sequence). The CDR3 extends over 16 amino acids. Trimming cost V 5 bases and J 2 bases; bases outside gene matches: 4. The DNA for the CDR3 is TGTGCCAGCAGCCCCGGGACTAGCGGGAACACAGATACGCAGTATTTT. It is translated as CASSPGTSGNTDTQYF.

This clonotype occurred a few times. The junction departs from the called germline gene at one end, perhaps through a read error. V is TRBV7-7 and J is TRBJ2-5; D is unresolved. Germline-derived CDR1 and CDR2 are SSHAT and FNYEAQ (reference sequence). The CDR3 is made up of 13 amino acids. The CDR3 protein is CASSWAGQETQYF. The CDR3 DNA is TGTGCTAGCAGCTGGGCCGGCCAAGAGACCCAGTACTTC. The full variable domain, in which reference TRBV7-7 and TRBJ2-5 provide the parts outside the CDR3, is GAGVSQSPRYKVTKRGQDVTLRCDPISSHATLYWYQQALGQGPEFLTYFNYEAQPDKSGLPSDRFSAERPEGSISTLTIQRTEQRDSAMYRCASSWAGQETQYFGPGTRLLVL.

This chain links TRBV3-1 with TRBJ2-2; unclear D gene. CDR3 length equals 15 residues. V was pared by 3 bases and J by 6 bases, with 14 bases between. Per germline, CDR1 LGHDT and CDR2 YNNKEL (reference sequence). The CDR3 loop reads CASSHYGLTSGELFF. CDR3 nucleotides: TGTGCCAGCAGCCACTACGGGTTGACCTCCGGGGAGCTGTTTTTT.

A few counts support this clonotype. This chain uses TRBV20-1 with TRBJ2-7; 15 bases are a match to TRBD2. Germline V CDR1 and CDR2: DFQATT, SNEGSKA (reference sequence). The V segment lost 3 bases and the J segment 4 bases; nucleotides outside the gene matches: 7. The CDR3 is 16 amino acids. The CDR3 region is CSASGGTSGRNYEQYF. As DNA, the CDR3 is TGCAGTGCTAGTGGAGGGACTAGCGGGAGGAATTACGAGCAGTACTTC.

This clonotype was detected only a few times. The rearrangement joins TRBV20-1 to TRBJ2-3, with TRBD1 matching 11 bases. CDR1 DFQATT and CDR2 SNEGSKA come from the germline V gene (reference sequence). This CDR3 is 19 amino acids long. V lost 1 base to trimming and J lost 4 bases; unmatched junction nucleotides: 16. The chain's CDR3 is CSARGGQGASSGSADTQYF. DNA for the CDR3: TGCAGTGCTAGAGGTGGACAGGGGGCTTCTAGTGGGAGCGCAGATACGCAGTATTTT.

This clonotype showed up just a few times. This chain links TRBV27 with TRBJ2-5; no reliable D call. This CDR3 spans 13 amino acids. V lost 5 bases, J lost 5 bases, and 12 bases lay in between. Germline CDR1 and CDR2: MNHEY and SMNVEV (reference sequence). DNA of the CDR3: TGTGCCAGCAGTGTATTGGCCGGGGAGACCCAGTACTTC. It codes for CASSVLAGETQYF.

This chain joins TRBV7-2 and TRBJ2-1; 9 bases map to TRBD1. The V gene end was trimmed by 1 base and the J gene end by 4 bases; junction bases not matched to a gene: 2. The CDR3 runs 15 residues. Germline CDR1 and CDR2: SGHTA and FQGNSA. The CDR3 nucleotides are TGTGCCAGCAGCTTAGGGGGGACAGGGTACAATGAGCAGTTCTTC. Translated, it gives CASSLGGTGYNEQFF. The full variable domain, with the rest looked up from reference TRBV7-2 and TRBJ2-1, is GAGVSQSPSNKVTEKGKDVELRCDPISGHTALYWYRQSLGQGLEFLIYFQGNSAPDKSGLPSDRFSAERTGGSVSTLTIQRTQQEDSAVYLCASSLGGTGYNEQFFGPGTRLTVL.

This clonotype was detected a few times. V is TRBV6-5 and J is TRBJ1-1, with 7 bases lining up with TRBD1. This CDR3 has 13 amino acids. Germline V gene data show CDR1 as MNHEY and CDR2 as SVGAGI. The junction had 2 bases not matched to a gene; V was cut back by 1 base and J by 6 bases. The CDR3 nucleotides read TGTGCCAGCAGTTACTGGGACAGATCTGAAGCTTTCTTT. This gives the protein CASSYWDRSEAFF.

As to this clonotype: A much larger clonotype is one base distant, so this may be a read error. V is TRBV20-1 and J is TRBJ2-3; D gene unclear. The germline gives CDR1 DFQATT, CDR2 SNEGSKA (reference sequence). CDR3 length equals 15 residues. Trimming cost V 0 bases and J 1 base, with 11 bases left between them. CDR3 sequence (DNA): TGCAGTGCTAGAGACCCGGACCTGGGCACAGATACGCAGTATTTT. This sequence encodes CSARDPDLGTDTQYF.

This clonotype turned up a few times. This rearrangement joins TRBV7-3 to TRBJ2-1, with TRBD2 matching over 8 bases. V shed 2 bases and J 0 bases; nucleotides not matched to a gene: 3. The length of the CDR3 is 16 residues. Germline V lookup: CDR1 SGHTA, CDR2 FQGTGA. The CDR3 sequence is CASSLLAGSSYNEQFF. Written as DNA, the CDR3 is TGTGCCAGCAGCTTACTAGCGGGTAGCTCCTACAATGAGCAGTTCTTC.

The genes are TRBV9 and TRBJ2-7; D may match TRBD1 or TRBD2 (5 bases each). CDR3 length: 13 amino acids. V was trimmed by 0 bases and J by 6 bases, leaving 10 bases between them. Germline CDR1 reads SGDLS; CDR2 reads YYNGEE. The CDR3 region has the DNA TGTGCCAGCAGCGTAGATTGGGGGAGCGAGCAGTACTTC. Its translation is CASSVDWGSEQYF.

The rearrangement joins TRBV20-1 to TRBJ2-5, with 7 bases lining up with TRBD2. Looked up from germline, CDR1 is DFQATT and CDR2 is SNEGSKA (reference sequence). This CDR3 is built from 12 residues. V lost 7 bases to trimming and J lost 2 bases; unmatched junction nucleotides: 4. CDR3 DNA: TGCAGTGAGGCCGGGAGGCAAGAGACCCAGTACTTC. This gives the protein CSEAGRQETQYF.

CDR3 DNA: TGCGCCAGCAGCCTCGGGGGGACAGGGATCCAAGAGACCCAGTACTTC. Amino acids: CASSLGGTGIQETQYF. The chain combines TRBV5-1 with TRBJ2-5; 9 nucleotides agree with TRBD1. The junction had 8 bases not matched to a gene; V was cut back by 4 bases and J by 1 base. Germline CDR1 and CDR2: SGHRS and YFSETQ. This CDR3 has 16 amino acids.

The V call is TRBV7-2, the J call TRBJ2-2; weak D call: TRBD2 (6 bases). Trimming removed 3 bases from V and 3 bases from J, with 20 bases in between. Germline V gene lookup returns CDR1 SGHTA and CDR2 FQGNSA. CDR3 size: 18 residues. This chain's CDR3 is CASSLARGSLRDTGELFF. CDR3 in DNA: TGTGCCAGCAGCTTGGCCCGGGGGTCCCTAAGAGACACCGGGGAGCTGTTTTTT.

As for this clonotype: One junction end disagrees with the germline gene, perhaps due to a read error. CDR3 nucleotide sequence: TGCAGCGCTAGAGGCTCTAGCGGGAGCGGGGACGAGCAGTACTTC. Amino acids: CSARGSSGSGDEQYF. The gene calls are TRBV20-1 and TRBJ2-5, with 10 bases fitting TRBD2. TRBJ2-7 matches the DNA end more closely, so the J call is doubtful. Germline V gives CDR1 DFQATT, CDR2 SNEGSKA (reference sequence). The CDR3 loop spans 15 amino acids.

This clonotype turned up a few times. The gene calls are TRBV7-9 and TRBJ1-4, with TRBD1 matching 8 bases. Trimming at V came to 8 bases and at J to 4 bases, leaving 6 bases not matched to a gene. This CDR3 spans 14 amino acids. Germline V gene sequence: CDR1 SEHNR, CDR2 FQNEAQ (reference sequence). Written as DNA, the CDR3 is TGTGCCAGCGGTAAAGACAGGGGTAATGAAAAACTGTTTTTT. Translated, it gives CASGKDRGNEKLFF.

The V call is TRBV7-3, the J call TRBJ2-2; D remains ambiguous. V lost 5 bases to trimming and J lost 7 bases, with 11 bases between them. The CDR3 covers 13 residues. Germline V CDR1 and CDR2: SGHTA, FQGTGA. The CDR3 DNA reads TGTGCCAGCAGCCCCCATGCGAACGGGGAGCTGTTTTTT. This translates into CASSPHANGELFF.

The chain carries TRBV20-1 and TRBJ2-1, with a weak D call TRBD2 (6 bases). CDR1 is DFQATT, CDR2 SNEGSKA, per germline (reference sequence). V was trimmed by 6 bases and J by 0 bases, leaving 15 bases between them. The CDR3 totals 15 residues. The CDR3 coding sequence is TGCAGTGCCCTCGGGACTTCTAGCTCCTACAATGAGCAGTTCTTC. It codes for CSALGTSSSYNEQFF.

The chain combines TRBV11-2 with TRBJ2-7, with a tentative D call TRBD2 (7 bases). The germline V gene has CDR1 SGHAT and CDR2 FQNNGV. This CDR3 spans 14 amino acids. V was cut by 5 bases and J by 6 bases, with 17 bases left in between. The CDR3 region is CASSANREGCEQYF. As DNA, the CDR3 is TGTGCCAGCAGCGCTAACAGGGAGGGATGCGAGCAGTACTTC.

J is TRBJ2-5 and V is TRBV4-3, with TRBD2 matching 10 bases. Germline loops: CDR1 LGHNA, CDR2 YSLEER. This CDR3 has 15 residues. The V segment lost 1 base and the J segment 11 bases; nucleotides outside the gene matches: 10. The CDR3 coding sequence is TGCGCCAGCAGCCAAGGGCCGGGACTAGCGAATGGGCAGTACTTC. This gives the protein CASSQGPGLANGQYF.

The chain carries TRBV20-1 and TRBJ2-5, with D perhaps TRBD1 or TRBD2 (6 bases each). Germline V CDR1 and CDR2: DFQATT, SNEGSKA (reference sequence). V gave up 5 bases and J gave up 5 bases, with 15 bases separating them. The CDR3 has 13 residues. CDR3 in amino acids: CSAPLGGAETQYF. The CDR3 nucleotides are TGCAGTGCTCCACTGGGGGGCGCGGAGACCCAGTACTTC.

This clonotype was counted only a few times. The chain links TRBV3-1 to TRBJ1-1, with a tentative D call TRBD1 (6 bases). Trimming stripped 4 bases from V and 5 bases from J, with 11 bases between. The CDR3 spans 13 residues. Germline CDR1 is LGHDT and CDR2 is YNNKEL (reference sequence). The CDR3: CASSLNRVTEAFF. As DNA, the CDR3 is TGTGCCAGCAGCCTTAACAGGGTAACTGAAGCTTTCTTT.